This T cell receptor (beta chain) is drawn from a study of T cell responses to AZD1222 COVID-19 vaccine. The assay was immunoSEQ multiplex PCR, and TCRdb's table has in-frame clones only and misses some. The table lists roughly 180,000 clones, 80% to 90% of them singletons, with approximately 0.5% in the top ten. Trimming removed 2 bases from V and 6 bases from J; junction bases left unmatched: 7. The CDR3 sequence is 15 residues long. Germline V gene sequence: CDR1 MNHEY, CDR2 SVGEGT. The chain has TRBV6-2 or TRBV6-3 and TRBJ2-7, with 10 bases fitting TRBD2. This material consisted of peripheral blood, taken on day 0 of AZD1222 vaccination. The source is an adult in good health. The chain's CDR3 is CASSYPSGGASEQYF. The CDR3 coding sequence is TGTGCCAGCAGTTACCCCAGCGGGGGGGCCTCCGAGCAGTACTTC.